This TCR beta chain came from a study of cytomegalovirus exposure and HLA in healthy donors. About this clone: Its antigen is currently unknown.

V was cut by 1 base and J by 6 bases, with 13 bases left in between. The germline gives CDR1 SEHNR, CDR2 FQNEAQ (reference sequence). CDR3 size: 14 residues. Findings and caveats of the study: The authors reported that TCR beta sequences could predict HLA-A and HLA-B alleles. These predictions were accurate for most subjects in the first cohort. TRBV6-2, TRBV6-3 and some other V segments were unresolvable in 87-base-pair reads. Common viral pathogens were later found to be apparently linked to several of the most significant clusters.

PCR was performed using 60 Vbeta and 13 Jbeta primers. The table came from immunoSEQ multiplex PCR; TCRdb's copy has only in-frame clones and leaves some out. The sample yields approximately 150,000 clones, around 80% seen once. The chain joins TRBV7-9 to TRBJ2-7, with D tentatively TRBD2 (6 bases). Sequencing was carried out using PBMCs. The receptor comes from a man between 18 and 35 years old in good health and CMV-seronegative. This CDR3 is CASSLGGSAGEQYF. Here the CDR3 DNA reads TGTGCCAGCAGCTTAGGCGGGTCAGCGGGCGAGCAGTACTTC.